Listed here are 22 T cell receptor beta chains from one sample, sequenced in a study of blood T cell repertoires in COVID-19. TCRdb's copy holds only in-frame clones and misses some; the assay was immunoSEQ multiplex PCR. The sample includes roughly 300,000 clones, roughly nine tenths of them seen just once. Sequenced material: PBMCs or T cells enriched from blood (not recorded which). The receptors originated from a young woman who had recovered from COVID-19.

V gene TRBV5-6 combines with J gene TRBJ2-7; D unresolved. The CDR3 consists of 14 residues. CDR1 and CDR2 from the germline V gene are SGHDT and YYEEEE. The V end was cut by 0 bases, the J end by 2 bases, with 9 bases between. CDR3 DNA: TGTGCCAGCAGCTTGGATCGGAGCACCTACGAGCAGTACTTC. Its protein product is CASSLDRSTYEQYF.

This clone was counted only a few times. V usage is TRBV5-5 and J usage is TRBJ2-7; D is unresolved. Germline V gene sequence: CDR1 SGHKS, CDR2 YYEKEE (reference sequence). The V gene lost 4 bases and the J gene lost 5 bases, with 16 bases spanning the gap. CDR3 length equals 14 residues. This CDR3 reads CASSIERSRDEQYF. CDR3 bases: TGTGCCAGCAGCATCGAGAGATCAAGAGACGAGCAGTACTTC.

The chain uses TRBV3-1 (or the pseudogene TRBV3-2) and TRBJ1-2; 7 bases line up with TRBD1. Losses at the gene ends were 1 base for V and 1 base for J; bases not matched to a gene: 3. The germline CDR1 and CDR2 sequences are LGHDT and YNNKEL (reference sequence). The CDR3 contains 15 residues. The chain's CDR3 is CASSQGTGRNYGYTF. The DNA of the CDR3 is TGTGCCAGCAGCCAAGGGACAGGACGTAACTATGGCTACACCTTC.

In this sample, this clone turned up once. The chain combines TRBV7-2 with TRBJ2-3, with 7 bases identical to TRBD2. J lost 4 bases, V lost 3 bases, and 13 bases had no gene match. Per germline, CDR1 SGHTA and CDR2 FQGNSA. The CDR3 has 17 amino acids. CDR3 residues: CASSFRSLGGFPDTQYF. The CDR3 DNA reads TGTGCCAGCAGCTTTCGTTCCCTCGGGGGGTTCCCAGATACGCAGTATTTT.

The chain has TRBV2 and TRBJ1-6; no firm D call. The CDR3 length is 16 residues. Germline CDR1 SNHLY, CDR2 FYNNEI. The V end was cut by 2 bases, the J end by 10 bases, with 18 bases between. CDR3 bases: TGTGCCAGCAGTGAAAGGGTTGGAGGAGAGGGCTCACCCCTCCACTTT. Translating it yields CASSERVGGEGSPLHF.

This chain links TRBV7-9 with TRBJ1-6; 7 positions agree with TRBD1. The CDR3 is made up of 13 amino acids. V trimming: 11 bases; J trimming: 4 bases; junction bases outside the gene matches: 5. Per the germline V gene, CDR1 is SEHNR and CDR2 is FQNEAQ (reference sequence). DNA for the CDR3: TGTGCCGGGTGGGACAGTTATAATTCACCCCTCCACTTT. This translates into CAGWDSYNSPLHF.

The rearrangement uses TRBV9 and TRBJ1-2, with 8 positions matching TRBD1. Trimming took 4 bases from V and 3 from J; bases not matched to a gene: 11. CDR3 length: 16 amino acids. Germline V gene lookup returns CDR1 SGDLS and CDR2 YYNGEE. The CDR3 nucleotides read TGTGCCAGCAGCACTCCTGGACAGGGCTGGGACTATGGCTACACCTTC. This codes for CASSTPGQGWDYGYTF. Looking up the rest from reference TRBV9 and TRBJ1-2 gives the full variable domain: DSGVTQTPKHLITATGQRVTLRCSPRSGDLSVYWYQQSLDQGLQFLIQYYNGEERAKGNILERFSAQQFPDLHSELNLSSLELGDSALYFCASSTPGQGWDYGYTFGSGTRLTVV.

In its sample, this clone was seen a few times. This chain's CDR3 is CASSYNQPQHF. CDR3 bases: TGTGCCAGCAGCTACAATCAGCCCCAGCATTTT. This chain uses TRBV21-1 with TRBJ1-5. TRBV21-1 is a documented pseudogene. There are 11 residues in the CDR3.

This clone was seen a few times. The V and J genes are TRBV3-1 (or the pseudogene TRBV3-2) and TRBJ2-1; no clear D. The V gene lost 4 bases and the J gene lost 9 bases, with 13 bases spanning the gap. The CDR3 has 13 residues. Germline lookup yields CDR1 LGHDT and CDR2 YNNKEL (reference sequence). CDR3: CASSLGRPSEQFF. CDR3 sequence (DNA): TGTGCCAGCAGCCTGGGCAGGCCAAGTGAGCAGTTCTTC.

This rearrangement joins TRBV9 to TRBJ2-2; the match to TRBD1 covers 8 bases. V was clipped by 2 bases and J by 3 bases; unmatched bases: 3. CDR1 is SGDLS and CDR2 is YYNGEE in the germline V gene. The CDR3 is 15 residues long. The CDR3 spells CASSVHRGDTGELFF. CDR3 in DNA: TGTGCCAGCAGCGTCCACAGGGGGGACACCGGGGAGCTGTTTTTT.

This clone was seen only once. This chain connects TRBV7-2 to TRBJ2-5, with 7 bases aligning to TRBD1. The CDR3 sequence is 14 residues long. V lost 5 bases to trimming and J lost 4 bases; unmatched junction nucleotides: 7. Germline CDR1 SGHTA, CDR2 FQGNSA. This chain's CDR3 is CASSVRGIGETQYF. For the CDR3, the DNA is TGTGCCAGCAGCGTCAGGGGGATAGGAGAGACCCAGTACTTC.

The V and J genes are TRBV5-1 and TRBJ1-5; D ambiguous. This CDR3 comprises 13 residues. Germline V CDR1 and CDR2: SGHRS, YFSETQ. The V end was cut by 0 bases, the J end by 9 bases, with 10 bases between. CDR3 in amino acids: CASSLDAGRPQHF. For the CDR3, the DNA is TGCGCCAGCAGCTTGGATGCGGGGAGGCCCCAGCATTTT.

The V and J genes are TRBV12-3 or TRBV12-4 and TRBJ1-1; D remains ambiguous. The V end was cut by 5 bases, the J end by 5 bases, with 12 bases between. CDR3 length: 13 residues. CDR3 sequence reads: CASSTTSTTEAFF. The CDR3 DNA follows: TGTGCCAGCAGTACTACATCCACAACTGAAGCTTTCTTT.

The genes are TRBV11-2 and TRBJ2-2; 7 nucleotides match TRBD2. V shed 5 bases and J 6 bases; nucleotides not matched to a gene: 9. CDR1 is SGHAT and CDR2 is FQNNGV in the germline V gene. The length of the CDR3 is 15 residues. CDR3 nucleotides: TGTGCCAGCAGCCCCCAACCCCGGGGGGCCGGGGAGCTGTTTTTT. Protein product: CASSPQPRGAGELFF.

This chain uses TRBV6-5 with TRBJ1-4; tentative D call: TRBD1 (5 bases). Trimming pared 0 bases from V and 8 bases from J, leaving 10 bases between. CDR3 length equals 14 residues. The germline CDR1 and CDR2 sequences are MNHEY and SVGAGI. CDR3 coding DNA: TGTGCCAGCAGTTACTCGGCGGGGGGGGAAAAACTGTTTTTT. Translation: CASSYSAGGEKLFF.

The chain joins TRBV11-3 to TRBJ2-7; perhaps TRBD2 as D (7 bases). Trimming pared 3 bases from V and 3 bases from J, leaving 15 bases between. The CDR3 sequence is 15 residues long. CDR1 is SGHNT and CDR2 is YENEEA in the germline V gene. CDR3 amino acids: CASSFLRGGDYEQYF. The CDR3 DNA sequence: TGTGCCAGCAGCTTTTTGCGCGGGGGCGACTACGAGCAGTACTTC.

The V and J genes are TRBV19 and TRBJ2-2; 10 bases map to TRBD1. V gave up 1 base and J gave up 2 bases; unmatched junction bases: 7. The germline V gene encodes CDR1 LNHDA and CDR2 SQIVND (reference sequence). This CDR3 is 18 amino acids long. The CDR3: CASSIARGQGTNTGELFF. The CDR3 coding sequence is TGTGCCAGTAGTATAGCGCGGGGACAGGGGACCAACACCGGGGAGCTGTTTTTT. The full variable domain, completed using reference TRBV19 and TRBJ2-2, is DGGITQSPKYLFRKEGQNVTLSCEQNLNHDAMYWYRQDPGQGLRLIYYSQIVNDFQKGDIAEGYSVSREKKESFPLTVTSAQKNPTAFYLCASSIARGQGTNTGELFFGEGSRLTVL.

This chain joins TRBV3-1 (or the pseudogene TRBV3-2) and TRBJ1-6; maybe TRBD1 (6 bases). The V end was cut by 2 bases, the J end by 9 bases, with 8 bases between. The CDR3 runs 13 residues. Per germline, CDR1 LGHDT and CDR2 YNNKEL (reference sequence). The CDR3 reads CASSQRQVSPLHF. The DNA for the CDR3 is TGTGCCAGCAGCCAAAGACAGGTTTCACCCCTCCACTTT.

The chain uses TRBV12-3 or TRBV12-4 and TRBJ1-1, with D unresolved. Trimming removed 6 bases from V and 8 bases from J, with 13 bases in between. This CDR3 region has 12 residues. CDR3 sequence reads: CASSAEFTEAFF. CDR3 DNA: TGTGCCAGCAGCGCGGAGTTCACCGAAGCTTTCTTT.

This clone was observed a handful of times. The gene calls are TRBV28 and TRBJ1-5; a possible D gene is TRBD1 (6 bases). This CDR3 has 14 amino acids. In germline, CDR1 is MDHEN, CDR2 SYDVKM. The ends were cut back, 6 bases at V and 3 bases at J, with 12 bases in the middle. CDR3 sequence: CASRLGHINQPQHF. CDR3 coding DNA: TGTGCCAGCAGACTGGGACATATCAATCAGCCCCAGCATTTT.

The chain couples TRBV12-5 to TRBJ2-1; D is unresolved. Trimming left V 8 bases short and J 0 bases short, with 11 bases between. The CDR3 runs 14 residues. CDR1 and CDR2 from the germline V gene are LGHNT and FRNRAP. CDR3: CASRSSGSYNEQFF. For the CDR3, the DNA is TGTGCTAGTAGGAGCTCCGGCTCCTACAATGAGCAGTTCTTC.

This clone was observed a single time. The chain's CDR3 is CASSPGIRARTNEKLFF. The DNA for the CDR3 is TGCGCCAGCAGCCCTGGCATCAGGGCGCGGACTAATGAAAAACTGTTTTTT. V usage is TRBV5-1 and J usage is TRBJ1-4, with a tentative D call TRBD1 (5 bases). V was trimmed by 4 bases and J by 2 bases, leaving 18 bases between them. The V gene's germline CDR1 is SGHRS and CDR2 YFSETQ. CDR3 length equals 17 residues.